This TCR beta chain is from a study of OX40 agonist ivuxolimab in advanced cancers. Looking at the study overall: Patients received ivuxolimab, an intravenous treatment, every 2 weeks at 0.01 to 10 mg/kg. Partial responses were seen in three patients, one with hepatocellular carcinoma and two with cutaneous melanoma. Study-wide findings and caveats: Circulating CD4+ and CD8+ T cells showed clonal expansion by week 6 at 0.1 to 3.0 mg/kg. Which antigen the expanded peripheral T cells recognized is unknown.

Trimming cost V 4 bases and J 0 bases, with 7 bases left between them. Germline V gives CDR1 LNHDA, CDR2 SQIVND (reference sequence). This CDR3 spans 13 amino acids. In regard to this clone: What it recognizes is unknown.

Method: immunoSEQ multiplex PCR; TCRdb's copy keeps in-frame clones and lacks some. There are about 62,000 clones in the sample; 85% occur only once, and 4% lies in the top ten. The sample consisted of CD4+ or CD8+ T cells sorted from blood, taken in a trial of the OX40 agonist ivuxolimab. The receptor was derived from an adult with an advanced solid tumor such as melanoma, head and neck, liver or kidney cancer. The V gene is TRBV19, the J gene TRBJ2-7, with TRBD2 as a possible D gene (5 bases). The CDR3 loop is CASSKEGSYEQYF. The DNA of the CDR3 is TGTGCCAGTAGTAAAGAGGGCTCCTACGAGCAGTACTTC.